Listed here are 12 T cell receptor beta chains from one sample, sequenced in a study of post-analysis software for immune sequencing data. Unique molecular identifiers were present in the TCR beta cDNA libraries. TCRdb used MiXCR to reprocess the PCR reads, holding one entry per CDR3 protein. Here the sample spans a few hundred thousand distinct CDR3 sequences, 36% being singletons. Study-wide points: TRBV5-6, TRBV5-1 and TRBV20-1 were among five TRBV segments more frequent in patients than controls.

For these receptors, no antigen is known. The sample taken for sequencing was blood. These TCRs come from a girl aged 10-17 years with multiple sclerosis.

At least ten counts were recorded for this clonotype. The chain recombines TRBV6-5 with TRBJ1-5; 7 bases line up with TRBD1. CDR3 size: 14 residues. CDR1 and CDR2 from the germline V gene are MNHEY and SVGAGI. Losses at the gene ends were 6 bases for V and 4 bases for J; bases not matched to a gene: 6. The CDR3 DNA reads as TGTGCCAGCAGGCCCGGACAGGATAATCAGCCCCAGCATTTT. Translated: CASRPGQDNQPQHF.

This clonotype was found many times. The CDR3 DNA reads TGTGCCAGCAGGACGGGAGGTAGCGGGAGTGGCTCCTACGAGCAGTACTTC. Its protein is CASRTGGSGSGSYEQYF. The chain is built from TRBV27 and TRBJ2-7; 9 bases match TRBD2. The V and J ends lost 6 bases and 0 bases, in that order; junction bases with no gene match: 12. This CDR3 region has 17 residues. The germline CDR1 and CDR2 sequences are MNHEY and SMNVEV (reference sequence).

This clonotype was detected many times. CDR3 DNA sequence: TGCGCCAGCAGCCATGTAGATATGGGACTAGCGGGAGCTCATGAGCAGTTCTTC. This encodes CASSHVDMGLAGAHEQFF. The chain combines TRBV4-1 with TRBJ2-1, with 14 bases that match TRBD2. The ends lost 3 bases at V and 8 bases at J; junction bases unmatched: 12. This CDR3 region has 18 residues. Germline V lookup: CDR1 MGHRA, CDR2 YSYEKL.

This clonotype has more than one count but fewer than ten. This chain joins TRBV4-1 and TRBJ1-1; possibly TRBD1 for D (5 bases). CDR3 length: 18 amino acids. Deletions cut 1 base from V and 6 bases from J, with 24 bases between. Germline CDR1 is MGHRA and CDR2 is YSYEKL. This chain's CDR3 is CASSQGLLFGRPGAEAFF. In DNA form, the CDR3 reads TGCGCCAGCAGCCAAGGTTTACTTTTCGGCCGACCGGGGGCTGAAGCTTTCTTT.

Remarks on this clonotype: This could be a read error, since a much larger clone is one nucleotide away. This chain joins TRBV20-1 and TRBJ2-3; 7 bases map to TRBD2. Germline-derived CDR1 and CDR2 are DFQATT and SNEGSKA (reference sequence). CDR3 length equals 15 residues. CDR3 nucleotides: TGCAGTGTTAGAGCCGCGGGGGATGTTCCAGATACGCAGTATTTT. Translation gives CSVRAAGDVPDTQYF.

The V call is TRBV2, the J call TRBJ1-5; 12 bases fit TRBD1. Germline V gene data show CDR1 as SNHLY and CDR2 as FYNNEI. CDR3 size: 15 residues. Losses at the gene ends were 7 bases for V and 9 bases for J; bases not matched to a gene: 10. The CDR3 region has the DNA TGTGCCAGCACCAAAGGGACAGGGGGCAACCGGCCCCAGCATTTT. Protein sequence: CASTKGTGGNRPQHF.

Here the CDR3 reads CASSLDRQGTNIQYF. The CDR3 DNA is TGTGCCAGCAGCTTAGATAGGCAAGGGACAAACATTCAGTACTTC. The rearrangement uses TRBV11-3 and TRBJ2-4; either TRBD1 or TRBD2 may fit D (5 bases each). Germline lookup yields CDR1 SGHNT and CDR2 YENEEA. Trimming stripped 0 bases from V and 6 bases from J, with 12 bases between. The CDR3 sequence is 15 residues long.

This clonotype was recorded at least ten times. CDR3 protein: CASSSHPHGQGMYGYTF. In DNA form, the CDR3 reads TGTGCCAGCAGTTCTCACCCTCACGGACAGGGAATGTATGGCTACACCTTC. The rearrangement links TRBV28 to TRBJ1-2; 8 bases match TRBD1. The CDR3 spans 17 residues. Germline V gene sequence: CDR1 MDHEN, CDR2 SYDVKM. With V trimmed by 4 bases and J by 5 bases, 15 bases remained unmatched.

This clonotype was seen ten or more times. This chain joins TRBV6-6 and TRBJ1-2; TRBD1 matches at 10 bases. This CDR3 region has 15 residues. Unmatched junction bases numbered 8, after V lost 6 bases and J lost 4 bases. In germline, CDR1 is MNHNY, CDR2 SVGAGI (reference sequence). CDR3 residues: CASRPRTGGIYGYTF. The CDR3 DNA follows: TGTGCCAGCAGGCCACGGACAGGGGGGATCTATGGCTACACCTTC.

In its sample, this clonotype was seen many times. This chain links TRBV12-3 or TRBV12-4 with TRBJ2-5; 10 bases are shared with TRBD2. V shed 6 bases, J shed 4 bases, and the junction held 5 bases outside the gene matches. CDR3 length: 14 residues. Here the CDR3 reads CASSLAGALETQYF. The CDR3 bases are TGTGCCAGCAGCCTAGCGGGAGCCCTAGAGACCCAGTACTTC.

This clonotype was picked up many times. This CDR3 is CSARDRDRDSGANVLTF. The CDR3 DNA reads as TGCAGTGCTAGAGACCGGGACAGGGATTCTGGGGCCAACGTCCTGACTTTC. V gene TRBV20-1 combines with J gene TRBJ2-6, with TRBD1 identical over 9 bases. The germline V gene encodes CDR1 DFQATT and CDR2 SNEGSKA (reference sequence). This CDR3 contains 17 residues. V trimming: 0 bases; J trimming: 1 base; junction bases outside the gene matches: 4.

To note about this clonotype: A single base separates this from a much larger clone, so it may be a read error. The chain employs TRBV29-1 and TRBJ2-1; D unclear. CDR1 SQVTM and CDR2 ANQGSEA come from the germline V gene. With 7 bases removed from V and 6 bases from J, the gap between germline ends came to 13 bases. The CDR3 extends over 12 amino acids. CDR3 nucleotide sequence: TGCAGCGGTGATAAAGGGATCAATGAGCAGTTCTTC. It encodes CSGDKGINEQFF.